Listed below are T cell receptor beta chains from one sample, sequenced in a study of T cells after yellow fever vaccination. TCRdb redid the calling of the 5' RACE reads with MiXCR, one entry per CDR3 protein. The table includes approximately 170,000 distinct CDR3 sequences, approximately 10% detected once. Source: CD8+ T cells sorted from PBMCs, taken 15 days after the yellow fever booster vaccination. The receptors derive from a man aged 18 to 30 who received the YFV17D yellow fever vaccine. The CDR3 runs from the conserved cysteine through the conserved F or W. Rows give clone size only sometimes, using once, few, many, or a class for an expanded clone.

clone size	V gene	J gene	CDR3 protein
many	TRBV5-1	TRBJ2-1	CASSLGGDEQFF
.	TRBV6-2/TRBV6-3	TRBJ1-2	CASSYSQGRGGYTF
few	TRBV2	TRBJ2-5	CASSELYLAGGTPRETQYF
.	TRBV9	TRBJ2-5	CASSVEAFQETQYF
few	TRBV4-2	TRBJ1-1	CASSQEYRLGGVNTEAFF
.	TRBV4-1	TRBJ1-2	CASSRTSPGHYGYTF
.	TRBV6-5	TRBJ1-1	CASSYDGERGEAFF
.	TRBV4-3	TRBJ2-1	CASSRTGGNEQFF
few	TRBV7-9	TRBJ1-5	CASSHVVADSNQPQHF
.	TRBV29-1	TRBJ1-1	CSAGIGTVMNTEAFF
.	TRBV5-5	TRBJ1-1	CASGGEFREATEAFF
many	TRBV12-3/TRBV12-4	TRBJ2-5	CASSLRVRQLETQYF
few	TRBV7-6	TRBJ2-2	CASSTTETGELFF
few	TRBV20-1	TRBJ2-7	CSASRMYEQYF
.	TRBV7-3	TRBJ2-1	CASSFTGGGNEQFF
many	TRBV4-1	TRBJ2-1	CASSQDHWNEQFF
few	TRBV4-2	TRBJ1-3	CASSQDLTNSGNTIYF
.	TRBV12-3/TRBV12-4	TRBJ2-4	CASSLRGDIQYF
.	TRBV27	TRBJ2-3	CASSENPTGAEMQYF
.	TRBV4-1	TRBJ2-5	CASSPLGGGQETQYF